The entry that follows covers one T cell receptor beta chain sequence. Its antigen is still unknown. This CDR3 has 14 residues. Losses at the gene ends were 6 bases for V and 6 bases for J; bases not matched to a gene: 8. Separate cDNA molecules each had unique molecular identifiers attached to them. TCRdb re-derived calls from the 5' RACE reads in MiXCR, one entry per CDR3 protein. The sample consists of 65,000 to 95,000 distinct CDR3 sequences, 11% to 15% of them appearing once. This record belongs to a study of early T cells in non-severe SARS-CoV-2 infection. Study-level information: Whole-blood bulk RNA, unsorted, was sequenced, and chains were unpaired. General study findings and limits: CD4 and private specificities were missed by VDJdb matching, which favored anti-spike CD8 responses.

The sequence was collected from an adult who was a healthcare worker with PCR-confirmed SARS-CoV-2 infection or an uninfected control (not recorded which). Sequencing used whole blood. This rearrangement joins TRBV12-3 or TRBV12-4 to TRBJ1-5, with 7 nucleotides matching TRBD1. CDR3 DNA: TGTGCCAGCAGACCCACAGGGGATGGTCAGCCCCAGCATTTT. Its translation is CASRPTGDGQPQHF.